This T cell receptor beta chain was retrieved from a study of immunodeficiency (dated by TCRdb to 2018 to 2020). General notes on the study: The repertoires were analyzed to search for VDJ recombination defects and oligoclonality.

A word on this clone: Its binding antigen is unknown. Per-base quality was not reported, and no clone a single base away is much larger than it.

Overall study results and their limits: In the entropy comparisons of patients against healthy controls, patients were shown as n=3 (open circles), and an effect of thymic development was suggested only as a possibility. Based on top-100 and total clonotype frequencies, severe oligoclonality was found in patient CD8+ T cells but not in patient CD4+ T cells. Between patients and controls, productive entropy and V-J pairing of CD4+ T cells looked similar.

Before TCR sequencing, CD3+CD4+ T cells were sorted out of fresh PBMCs. A distance of 12 bases separates the germline ends of V and J, which lose 1 base and 3 bases respectively. The CDR3 contains 15 residues, cysteine and phenylalanine counted. Only the CDR3 DNA is retained, 45 bases long and in frame from the first base. In the germline V gene (reference sequence), CDR1 corresponds to SEHNR and CDR2 to FQNEAQ. After extraction using the QIAamp DNA Blood Mini Kit, genomic DNA was sent off for immunoSEQ repertoire analysis. Using a standard quantity of genomic DNA template, multiplex PCR was run to amplify the CDR3 regions. The PCR products underwent sequencing on an Illumina platform. Per the source publication's procedure: Sequences were aligned to a reference, with V, D and J gene definitions taken from IMGT. To get rid of PCR and sequencing errors, closely related sequences were merged using a nearest-neighbor clustering algorithm. V, D and J usage was examined in productive unique and total sequences using ImmunoSEQ Analyzer tools along with R version 3.6.1. Held by TCRdb, this immuneACCESS table contains in-frame sequences only and omits some clones. Under half of the omission traces to an unresolved V gene where checked; the cause of the rest is unknown. V and J calls and clone size come straight from that table; D and trimming were deduced from the DNA. The sample records 910 or so clones, about 90% of which are singletons. The ten largest make up 1.5% to 2% of the sample.

Here the chain combines TRBV7-9 and TRBJ1-2; no D gene call is confident. Sequencing was carried out using CD4+ T cells from blood. This sequence originates from a female donor. This receptor carries the CDR3 CASSLGSTQYYGYTF. DNA sequence: TGTGCCAGCAGCTTAGGGTCAACGCAGTACTATGGCTACACCTTC.